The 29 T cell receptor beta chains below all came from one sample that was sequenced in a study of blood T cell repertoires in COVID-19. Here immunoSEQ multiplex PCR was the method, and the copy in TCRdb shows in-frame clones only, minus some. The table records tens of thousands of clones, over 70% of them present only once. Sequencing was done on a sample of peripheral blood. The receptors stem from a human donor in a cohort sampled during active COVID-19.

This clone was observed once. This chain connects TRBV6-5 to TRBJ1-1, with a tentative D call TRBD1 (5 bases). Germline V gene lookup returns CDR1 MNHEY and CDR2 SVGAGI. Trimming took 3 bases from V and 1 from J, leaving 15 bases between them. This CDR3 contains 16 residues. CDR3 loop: CASSYSQGLGNTEAFF. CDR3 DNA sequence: TGTGCCAGCAGTTATAGTCAGGGCTTGGGGAACACTGAAGCTTTCTTT.

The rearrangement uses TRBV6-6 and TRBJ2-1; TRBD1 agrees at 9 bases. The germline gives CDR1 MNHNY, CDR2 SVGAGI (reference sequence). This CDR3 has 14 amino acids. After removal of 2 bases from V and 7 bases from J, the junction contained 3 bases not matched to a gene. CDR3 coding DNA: TGTGCCAGCAGTTACACGACAGGGGGAAATGAGCAGTTCTTC. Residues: CASSYTTGGNEQFF.

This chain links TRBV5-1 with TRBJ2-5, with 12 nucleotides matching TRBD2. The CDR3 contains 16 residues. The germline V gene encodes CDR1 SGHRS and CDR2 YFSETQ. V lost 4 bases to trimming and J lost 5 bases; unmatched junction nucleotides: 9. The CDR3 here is CASSRRLAGAVETQYF. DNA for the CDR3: TGCGCCAGCAGCCGCCGACTAGCGGGAGCCGTGGAGACCCAGTACTTC.

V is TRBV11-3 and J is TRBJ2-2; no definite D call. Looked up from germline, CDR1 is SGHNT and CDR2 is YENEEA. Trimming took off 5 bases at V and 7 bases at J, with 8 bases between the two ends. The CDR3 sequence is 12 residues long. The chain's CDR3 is CASSASNGELFF. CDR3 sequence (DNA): TGTGCCAGCAGCGCTAGTAACGGGGAGCTGTTTTTT.

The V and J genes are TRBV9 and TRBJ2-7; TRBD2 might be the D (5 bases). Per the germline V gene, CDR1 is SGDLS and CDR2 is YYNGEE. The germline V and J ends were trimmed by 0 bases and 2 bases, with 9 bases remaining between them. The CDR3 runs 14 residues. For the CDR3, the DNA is TGTGCCAGCAGCGTAGGAGCGGTTACCTACGAGCAGTACTTC. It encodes CASSVGAVTYEQYF.

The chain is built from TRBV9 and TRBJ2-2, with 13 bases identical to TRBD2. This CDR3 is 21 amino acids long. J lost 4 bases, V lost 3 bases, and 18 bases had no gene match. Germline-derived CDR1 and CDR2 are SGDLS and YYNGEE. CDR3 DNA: TGTGCCAGCAGCGGGCCGGGTCACGGACTAGCGGGAGCAGGAGGCACCGGGGAGCTGTTTTTT. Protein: CASSGPGHGLAGAGGTGELFF.

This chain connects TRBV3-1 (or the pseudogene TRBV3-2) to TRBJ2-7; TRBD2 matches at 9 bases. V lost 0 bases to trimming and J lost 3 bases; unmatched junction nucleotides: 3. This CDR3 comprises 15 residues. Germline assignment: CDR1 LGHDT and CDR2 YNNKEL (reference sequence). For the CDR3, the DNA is TGTGCCAGCAGCCAAGATAATAGCGGGGGCTACGAGCAGTACTTC. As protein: CASSQDNSGGYEQYF.

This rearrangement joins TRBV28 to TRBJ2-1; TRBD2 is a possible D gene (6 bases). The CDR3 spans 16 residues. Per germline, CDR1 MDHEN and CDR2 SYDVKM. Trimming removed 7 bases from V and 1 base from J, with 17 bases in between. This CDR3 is CASTTTSKGSYNEQFF. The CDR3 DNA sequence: TGTGCCAGCACAACGACTAGTAAAGGTTCCTACAATGAGCAGTTCTTC.

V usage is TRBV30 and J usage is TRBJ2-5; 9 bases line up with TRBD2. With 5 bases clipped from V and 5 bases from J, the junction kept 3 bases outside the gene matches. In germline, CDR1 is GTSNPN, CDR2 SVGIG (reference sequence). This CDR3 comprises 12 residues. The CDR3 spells CAWGLAKETQYF. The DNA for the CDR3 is TGTGCCTGGGGACTAGCGAAGGAGACCCAGTACTTC.

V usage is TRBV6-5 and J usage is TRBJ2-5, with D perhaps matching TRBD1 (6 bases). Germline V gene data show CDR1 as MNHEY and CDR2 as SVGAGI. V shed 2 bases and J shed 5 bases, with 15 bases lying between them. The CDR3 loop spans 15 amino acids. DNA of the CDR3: TGTGCCAGCAGTTACATACAAGGTCAGGGGGAGACCCAGTACTTC. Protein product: CASSYIQGQGETQYF.

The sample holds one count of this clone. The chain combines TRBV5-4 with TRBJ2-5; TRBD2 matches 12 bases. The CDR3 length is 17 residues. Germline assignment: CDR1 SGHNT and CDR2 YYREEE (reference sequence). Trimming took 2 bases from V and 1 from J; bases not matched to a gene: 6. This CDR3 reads CASSLKTLAGGQETQYF. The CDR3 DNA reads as TGTGCCAGCAGCTTAAAAACACTAGCGGGAGGCCAAGAGACCCAGTACTTC.

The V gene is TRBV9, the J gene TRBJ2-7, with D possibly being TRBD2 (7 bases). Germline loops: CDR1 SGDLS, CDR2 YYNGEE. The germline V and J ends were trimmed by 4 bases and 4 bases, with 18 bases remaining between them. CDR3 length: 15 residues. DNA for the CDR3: TGTGCCAGCAGCCCCCGGGCCGAGGGGGGGTACGAGCAGTACTTC. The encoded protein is CASSPRAEGGYEQYF.

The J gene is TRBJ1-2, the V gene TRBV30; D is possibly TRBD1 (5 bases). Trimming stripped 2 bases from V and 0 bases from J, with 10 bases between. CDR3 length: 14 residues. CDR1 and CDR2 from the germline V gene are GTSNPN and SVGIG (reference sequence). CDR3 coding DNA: TGTGCCTGGAGTCCAGGGCCCTCTAACTATGGCTACACCTTC. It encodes CAWSPGPSNYGYTF.

CDR3 DNA: TGTGCCAGCGGGGGACTAGGATACAATGAGCAGTTCTTC. It yields the protein CASGGLGYNEQFF. The chain uses TRBV27 and TRBJ2-1; 8 bases match TRBD2. This CDR3 contains 13 residues. Germline loops: CDR1 MNHEY, CDR2 SMNVEV (reference sequence). V lost 8 bases, J lost 4 bases, and 4 bases stayed unmatched.

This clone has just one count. The CDR3, as DNA: TGTGCCAGCAGCTCCAGGGATCAGCCCCAGCATTTT. This gives the protein CASSSRDQPQHF. The V gene is TRBV11-2, the J gene TRBJ1-5, with D tentatively TRBD1 (5 bases). The CDR3 contains 12 residues. V was trimmed by 4 bases and J by 5 bases, leaving 6 bases between them. The germline V gene encodes CDR1 SGHAT and CDR2 FQNNGV.

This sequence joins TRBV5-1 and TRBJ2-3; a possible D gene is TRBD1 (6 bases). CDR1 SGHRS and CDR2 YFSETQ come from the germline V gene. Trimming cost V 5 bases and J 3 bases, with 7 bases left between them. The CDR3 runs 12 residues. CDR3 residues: CASRTGTDTQYF. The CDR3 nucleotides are TGCGCCAGCAGGACAGGTACAGATACGCAGTATTTT.

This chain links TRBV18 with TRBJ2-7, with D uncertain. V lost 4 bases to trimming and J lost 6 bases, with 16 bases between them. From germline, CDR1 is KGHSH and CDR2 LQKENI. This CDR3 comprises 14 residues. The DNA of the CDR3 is TGTGCCAGCTCACGGGTTTTGGATTCGGGCGAGCAGTACTTC. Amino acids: CASSRVLDSGEQYF.

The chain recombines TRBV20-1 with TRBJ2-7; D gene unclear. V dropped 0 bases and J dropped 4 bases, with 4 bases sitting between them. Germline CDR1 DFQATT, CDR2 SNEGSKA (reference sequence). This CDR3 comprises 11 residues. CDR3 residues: CSARDTYEQYF. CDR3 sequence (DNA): TGCAGTGCTAGAGATACATACGAGCAGTACTTC.

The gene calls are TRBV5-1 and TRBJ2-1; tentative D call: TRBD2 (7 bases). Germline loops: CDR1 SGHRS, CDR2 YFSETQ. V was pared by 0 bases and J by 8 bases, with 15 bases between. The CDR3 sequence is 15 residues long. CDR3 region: CASSLGGGGGDEQFF. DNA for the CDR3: TGCGCCAGCAGCTTGGGAGGGGGGGGAGGGGATGAGCAGTTCTTC.

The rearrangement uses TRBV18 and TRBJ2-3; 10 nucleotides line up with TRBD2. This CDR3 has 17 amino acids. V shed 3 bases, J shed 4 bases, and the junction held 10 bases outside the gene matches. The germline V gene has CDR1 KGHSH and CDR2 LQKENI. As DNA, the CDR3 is TGTGCCAGCTCACCTAGGCTAGCGGGAGACTTGGCAGATACGCAGTATTTT. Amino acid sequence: CASSPRLAGDLADTQYF.

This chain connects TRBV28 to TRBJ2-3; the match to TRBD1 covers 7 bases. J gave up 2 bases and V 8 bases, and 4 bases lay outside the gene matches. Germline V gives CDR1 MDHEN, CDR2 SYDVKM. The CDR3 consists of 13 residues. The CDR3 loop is CASRDSPTDTQYF. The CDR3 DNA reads TGTGCCAGCCGGGACAGTCCCACAGATACGCAGTATTTT.

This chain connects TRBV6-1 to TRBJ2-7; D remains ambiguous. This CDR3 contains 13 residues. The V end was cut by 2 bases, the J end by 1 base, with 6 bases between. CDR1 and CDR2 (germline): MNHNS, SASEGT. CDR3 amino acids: CASSENMSYEQYF. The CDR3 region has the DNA TGTGCCAGCAGTGAAAACATGTCCTACGAGCAGTACTTC.

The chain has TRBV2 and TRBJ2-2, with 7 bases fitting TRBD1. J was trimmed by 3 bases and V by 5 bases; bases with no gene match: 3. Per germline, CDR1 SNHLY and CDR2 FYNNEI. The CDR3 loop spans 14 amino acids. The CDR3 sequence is CASSKTGDTGELFF. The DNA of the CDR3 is TGTGCCAGCAGTAAAACAGGGGACACCGGGGAGCTGTTTTTT. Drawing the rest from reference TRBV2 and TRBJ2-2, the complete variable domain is EPEVTQTPSHQVTQMGQEVILRCVPISNHLYFYWYRQILGQKVEFLVSFYNNEISEKSEIFDDQFSVERPDGSNFTLKIRSTKLEDSAMYFCASSKTGDTGELFFGEGSRLTVL.

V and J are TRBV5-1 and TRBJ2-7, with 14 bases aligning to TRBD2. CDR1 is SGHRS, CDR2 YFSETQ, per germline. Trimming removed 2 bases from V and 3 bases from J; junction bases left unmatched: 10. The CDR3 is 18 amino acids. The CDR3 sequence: CASSFGGTSGRRGYEQYF. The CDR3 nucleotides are TGCGCCAGCAGCTTCGGCGGGACTAGCGGGAGAAGGGGCTACGAGCAGTACTTC.

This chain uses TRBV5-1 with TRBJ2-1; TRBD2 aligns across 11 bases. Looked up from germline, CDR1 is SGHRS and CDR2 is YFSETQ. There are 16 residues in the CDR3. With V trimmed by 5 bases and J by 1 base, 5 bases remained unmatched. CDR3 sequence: CASSPSGRKSYNEQFF. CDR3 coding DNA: TGCGCCAGCAGTCCTAGCGGGAGGAAATCCTACAATGAGCAGTTCTTC.

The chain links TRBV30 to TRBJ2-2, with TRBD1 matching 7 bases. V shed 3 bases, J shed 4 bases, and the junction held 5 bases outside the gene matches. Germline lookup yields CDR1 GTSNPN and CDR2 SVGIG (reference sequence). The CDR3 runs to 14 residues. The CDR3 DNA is TGTGCCTGGAGCCCGACAGGGAGCACCGGGGAGCTGTTTTTT. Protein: CAWSPTGSTGELFF.

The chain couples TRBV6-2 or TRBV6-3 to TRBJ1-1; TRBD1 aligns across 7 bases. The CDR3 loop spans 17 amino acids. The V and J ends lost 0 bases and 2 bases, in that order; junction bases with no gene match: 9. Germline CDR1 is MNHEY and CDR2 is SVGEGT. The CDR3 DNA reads TGTGCCAGCAGTTACTCGAGACCGGGACAGTTTAACACTGAAGCTTTCTTT. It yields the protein CASSYSRPGQFNTEAFF.

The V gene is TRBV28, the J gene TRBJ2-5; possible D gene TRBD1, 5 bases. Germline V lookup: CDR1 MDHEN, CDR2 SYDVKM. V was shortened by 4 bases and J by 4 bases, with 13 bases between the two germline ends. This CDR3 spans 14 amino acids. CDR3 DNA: TGTGCCAGCAGTTGGGGCCCCAGTGGAGAGACCCAGTACTTC. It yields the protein CASSWGPSGETQYF.

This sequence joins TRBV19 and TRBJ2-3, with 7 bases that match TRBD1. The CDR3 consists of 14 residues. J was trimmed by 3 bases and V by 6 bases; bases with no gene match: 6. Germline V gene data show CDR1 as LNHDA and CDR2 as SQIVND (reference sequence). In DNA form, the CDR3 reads TGTGCCAGTAGGAACAGGGGTGGTACAGATACGCAGTATTTT. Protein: CASRNRGGTDTQYF.